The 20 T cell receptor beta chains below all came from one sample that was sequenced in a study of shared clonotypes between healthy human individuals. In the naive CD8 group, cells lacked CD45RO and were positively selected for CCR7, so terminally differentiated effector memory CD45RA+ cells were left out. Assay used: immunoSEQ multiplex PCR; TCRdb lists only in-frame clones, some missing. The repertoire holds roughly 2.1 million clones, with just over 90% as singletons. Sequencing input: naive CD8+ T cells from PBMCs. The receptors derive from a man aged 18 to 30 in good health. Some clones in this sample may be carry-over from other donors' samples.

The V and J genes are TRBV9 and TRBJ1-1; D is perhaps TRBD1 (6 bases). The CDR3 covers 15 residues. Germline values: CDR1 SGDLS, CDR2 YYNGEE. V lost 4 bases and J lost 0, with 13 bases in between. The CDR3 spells CASSLGGGLNTEAFF. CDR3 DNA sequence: TGTGCCAGCAGCCTAGGAGGGGGATTGAACACTGAAGCTTTCTTT.

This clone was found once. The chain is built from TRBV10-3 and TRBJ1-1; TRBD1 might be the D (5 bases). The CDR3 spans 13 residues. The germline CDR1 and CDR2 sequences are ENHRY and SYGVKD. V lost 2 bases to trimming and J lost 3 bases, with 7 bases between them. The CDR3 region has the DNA TGTGCCATCAGTGAGCGGGGGGACACTGAAGCTTTCTTT. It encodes CAISERGDTEAFF.

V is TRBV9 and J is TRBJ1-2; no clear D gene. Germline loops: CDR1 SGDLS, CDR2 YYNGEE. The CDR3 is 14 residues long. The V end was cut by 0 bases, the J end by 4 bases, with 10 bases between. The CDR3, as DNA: TGTGCCAGCAGCGTAGCGGCCGACCGCTATGGCTACACCTTC. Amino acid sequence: CASSVAADRYGYTF.

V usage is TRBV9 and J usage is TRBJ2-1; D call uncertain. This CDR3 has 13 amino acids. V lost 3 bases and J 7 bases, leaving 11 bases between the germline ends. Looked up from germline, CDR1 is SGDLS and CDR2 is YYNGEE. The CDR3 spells CASSARLRNEQFF. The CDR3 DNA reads TGTGCCAGCAGCGCCCGCCTAAGGAATGAGCAGTTCTTC. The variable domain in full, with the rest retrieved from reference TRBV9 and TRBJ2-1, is DSGVTQTPKHLITATGQRVTLRCSPRSGDLSVYWYQQSLDQGLQFLIQYYNGEERAKGNILERFSAQQFPDLHSELNLSSLELGDSALYFCASSARLRNEQFFGPGTRLTVL.

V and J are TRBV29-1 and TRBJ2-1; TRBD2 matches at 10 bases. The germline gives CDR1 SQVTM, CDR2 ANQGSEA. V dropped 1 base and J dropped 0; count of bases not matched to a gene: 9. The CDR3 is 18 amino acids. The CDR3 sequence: CSVEGLAGAGSSYNEQFF. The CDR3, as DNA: TGCAGCGTTGAAGGGCTAGCGGGAGCGGGGAGCTCCTACAATGAGCAGTTCTTC.

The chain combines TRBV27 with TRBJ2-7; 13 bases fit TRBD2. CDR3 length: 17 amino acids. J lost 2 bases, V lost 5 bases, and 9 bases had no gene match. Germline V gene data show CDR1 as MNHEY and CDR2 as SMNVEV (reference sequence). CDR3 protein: CASSPGLAGEKAYEQYF. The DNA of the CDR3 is TGTGCCAGCAGTCCCGGACTAGCGGGAGAGAAGGCCTACGAGCAGTACTTC.

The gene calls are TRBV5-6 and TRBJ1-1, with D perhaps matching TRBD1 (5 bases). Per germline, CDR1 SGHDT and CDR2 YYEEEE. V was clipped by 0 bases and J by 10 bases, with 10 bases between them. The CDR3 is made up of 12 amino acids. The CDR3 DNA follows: TGTGCCAGCAGCTTGGTGGGGCTGGGAGCTTTCTTT. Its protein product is CASSLVGLGAFF. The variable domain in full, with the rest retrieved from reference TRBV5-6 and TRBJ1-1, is DAGVTQSPTHLIKTRGQQVTLRCSPKSGHDTVSWYQQALGQGPQFIFQYYEEEERQRGNFPDRFSGHQFPNYSSELNVNALLLGDSALYLCASSLVGLGAFFGQGTRLTVV.

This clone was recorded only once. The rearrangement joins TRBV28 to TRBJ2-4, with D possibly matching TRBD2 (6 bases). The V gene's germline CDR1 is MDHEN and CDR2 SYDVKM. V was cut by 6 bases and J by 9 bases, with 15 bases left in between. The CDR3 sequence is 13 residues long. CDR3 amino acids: CASSRGEEAIQYF. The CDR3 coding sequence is TGTGCCAGCAGCCGCGGGGAAGAGGCCATTCAGTACTTC.

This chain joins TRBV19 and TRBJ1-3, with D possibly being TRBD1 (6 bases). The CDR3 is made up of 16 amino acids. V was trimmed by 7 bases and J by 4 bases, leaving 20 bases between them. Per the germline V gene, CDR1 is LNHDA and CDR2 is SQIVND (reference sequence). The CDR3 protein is CASTLDYRDSGNTIYF. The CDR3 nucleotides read TGTGCCAGTACTCTCGACTACAGGGACTCAGGAAACACCATATATTTT.

This chain's CDR3 is CASSVGDSFSYEQYF. Here the CDR3 DNA reads TGTGCCAGCAGCGTAGGGGACAGCTTCTCCTACGAGCAGTACTTC. The chain has TRBV9 and TRBJ2-7; 7 nucleotides match TRBD1. The V and J ends lost 0 bases and 0 bases, in that order; junction bases with no gene match: 3. The CDR3 consists of 15 residues. The germline V gene has CDR1 SGDLS and CDR2 YYNGEE. The full variable domain, its missing parts supplied by reference TRBV9 and TRBJ2-7, is DSGVTQTPKHLITATGQRVTLRCSPRSGDLSVYWYQQSLDQGLQFLIQYYNGEERAKGNILERFSAQQFPDLHSELNLSSLELGDSALYFCASSVGDSFSYEQYFGPGTRLTVT.

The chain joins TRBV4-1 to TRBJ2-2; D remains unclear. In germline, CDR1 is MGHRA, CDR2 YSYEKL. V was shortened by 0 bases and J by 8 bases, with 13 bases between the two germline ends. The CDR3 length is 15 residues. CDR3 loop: CASSQDGRRGGELFF. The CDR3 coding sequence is TGCGCCAGCAGCCAAGATGGACGTCGCGGAGGGGAGCTGTTTTTT.

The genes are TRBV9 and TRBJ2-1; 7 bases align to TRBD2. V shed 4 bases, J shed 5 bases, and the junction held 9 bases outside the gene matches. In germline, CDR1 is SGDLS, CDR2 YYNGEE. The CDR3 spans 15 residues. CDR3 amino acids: CASSISGLPHNEQFF. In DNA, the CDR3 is TGTGCCAGCAGCATTTCGGGACTACCTCACAATGAGCAGTTCTTC.

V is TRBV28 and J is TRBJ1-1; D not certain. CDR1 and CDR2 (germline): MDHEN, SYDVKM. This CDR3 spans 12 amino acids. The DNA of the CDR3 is TGTGCGACTGGGGAGGGGAACACTGAAGCTTTCTTT. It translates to CATGEGNTEAFF.

The CDR3 nucleotides read TGTGCCAGCAGTGGTACAGCGGCCACTGAAGCTTTCTTT. Translation: CASSGTAATEAFF. The V gene is TRBV27, the J gene TRBJ1-1, with no clear D. This CDR3 has 13 amino acids. The germline V gene encodes CDR1 MNHEY and CDR2 SMNVEV (reference sequence). V lost 5 bases and J 4 bases, leaving 11 bases between the germline ends.

CDR3 loop: CASSDDLTQETQYF. CDR3 DNA: TGTGCCAGCAGTGATGACCTTACTCAAGAGACCCAGTACTTC. The chain carries TRBV25-1 and TRBJ2-5; D not resolved. V lost 3 bases and J 2 bases, leaving 10 bases between the germline ends. CDR1 and CDR2 (germline): MGHDK, SYGVNS. This CDR3 contains 14 residues. The full variable domain, with the rest looked up from reference TRBV25-1 and TRBJ2-5, is EADIYQTPRYLVIGTGKKITLECSQTMGHDKMYWYQQDPGMELHLIHYSYGVNSTEKGDLSSESTVSRIRTEHFPLTLESARPSHTSQYLCASSDDLTQETQYFGPGTRLLVL.

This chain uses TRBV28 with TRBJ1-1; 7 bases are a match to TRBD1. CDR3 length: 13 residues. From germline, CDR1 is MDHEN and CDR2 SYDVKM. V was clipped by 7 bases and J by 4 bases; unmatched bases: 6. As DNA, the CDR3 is TGTGCCAGCAAATTCAGGGGGACCACTGAAGCTTTCTTT. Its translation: CASKFRGTTEAFF.

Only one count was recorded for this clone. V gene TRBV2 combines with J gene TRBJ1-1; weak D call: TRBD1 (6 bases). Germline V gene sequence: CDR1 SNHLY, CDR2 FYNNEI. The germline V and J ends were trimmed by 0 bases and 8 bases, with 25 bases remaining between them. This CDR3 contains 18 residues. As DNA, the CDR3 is TGTGCCAGCAGTGAAGCTTGGGGATTAGACAGGCCGGTACGAGAAGCTTTCTTT. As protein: CASSEAWGLDRPVREAFF.

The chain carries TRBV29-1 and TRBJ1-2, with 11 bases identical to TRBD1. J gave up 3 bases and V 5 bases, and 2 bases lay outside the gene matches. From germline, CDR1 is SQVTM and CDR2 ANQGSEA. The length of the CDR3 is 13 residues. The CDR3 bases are TGCAGCGTTTTGGGACAGGGGGACTATGGCTACACCTTC. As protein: CSVLGQGDYGYTF.

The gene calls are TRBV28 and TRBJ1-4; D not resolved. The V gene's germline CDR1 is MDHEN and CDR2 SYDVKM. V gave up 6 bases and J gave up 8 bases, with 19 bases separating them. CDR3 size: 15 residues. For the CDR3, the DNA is TGTGCCAGCAGCCCGACCCCAGAGTTAGGAGAAAAACTGTTTTTT. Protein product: CASSPTPELGEKLFF.

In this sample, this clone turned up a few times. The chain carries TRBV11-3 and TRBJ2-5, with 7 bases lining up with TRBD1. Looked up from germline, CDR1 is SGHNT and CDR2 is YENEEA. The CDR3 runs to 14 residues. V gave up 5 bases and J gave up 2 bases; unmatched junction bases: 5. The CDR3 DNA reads TGTGCCAGCAGCCAAACGGGACAGCAAGAGACCCAGTACTTC. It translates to CASSQTGQQETQYF.